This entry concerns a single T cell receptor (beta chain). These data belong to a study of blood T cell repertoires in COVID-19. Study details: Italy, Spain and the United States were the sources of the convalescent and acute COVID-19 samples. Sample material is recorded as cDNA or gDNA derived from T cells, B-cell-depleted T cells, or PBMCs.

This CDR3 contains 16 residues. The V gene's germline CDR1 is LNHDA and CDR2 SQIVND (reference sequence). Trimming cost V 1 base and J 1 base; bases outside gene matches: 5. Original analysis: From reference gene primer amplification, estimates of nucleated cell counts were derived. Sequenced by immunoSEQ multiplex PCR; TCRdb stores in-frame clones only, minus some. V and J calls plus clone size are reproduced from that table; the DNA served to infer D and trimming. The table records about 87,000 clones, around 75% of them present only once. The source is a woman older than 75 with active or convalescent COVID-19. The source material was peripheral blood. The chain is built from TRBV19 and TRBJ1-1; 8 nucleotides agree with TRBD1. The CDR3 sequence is CASSIGADRGNTEAFF. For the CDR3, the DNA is TGTGCCAGTAGTATAGGCGCCGACAGGGGGAACACTGAAGCTTTCTTT.